This T cell receptor beta chain stems from a study of breast tumors, draining lymph nodes, adjacent tissues. TCRdb analysed the multiplex PCR reads with MiXCR anew, one entry per CDR3 protein. Among 290,000 or so distinct CDR3 sequences listed, over 30% were seen once. Axillary draining lymph nodes of breast cancer patients supplied the node samples. General study findings and limits: Compared with lymph nodes, tumors were less diverse; compared with nontumor tissue, more.

In this sample, this clonotype turned up many times. Its antigen is unknown. V dropped 4 bases and J dropped 2 bases, with 23 bases sitting between them. This CDR3 contains 18 residues. Germline V gene data show CDR1 as MGHRA and CDR2 as YSYEKL. The receptor's source is a female donor with breast cancer. Some clones in this sample may be carry-over from other donors' samples. What was sequenced was axillary lymph node tissue. The chain joins TRBV4-1 to TRBJ2-5, with D perhaps matching TRBD2 (6 bases). CDR3: CASSRANLGGMRQETQYF. The DNA of the CDR3 is TGCGCCAGCAGCCGGGCGAACCTCGGCGGGATGCGGCAAGAGACCCAGTACTTC.